Each of the 18 T cell receptor beta chains below was sequenced from the same sample in a study of beta chain features in type 1 diabetes. cDNA synthesis used the whole RNA isolate, giving expressed TCRB sequences. Measured with immunoSEQ multiplex PCR; TCRdb has only the in-frame clones, and not every one. The data show 200,000 to 250,000 clones, approximately 10% seen once. The specimen was central memory CD4+ T cells from blood. The origin of the receptors is a man aged 18 to 29 in good health.

J is TRBJ2-7 and V is TRBV5-4, with 12 bases matching TRBD1. Germline assignment: CDR1 SGHNT and CDR2 YYREEE (reference sequence). This CDR3 spans 13 amino acids. J was trimmed by 7 bases and V by 4 bases; bases with no gene match: 3. CDR3 nucleotides: TGTGCCAGCAGCGGGGACAGGGGGCTGGAGCAGTACTTC. This translates into CASSGDRGLEQYF.

V is TRBV25-1 and J is TRBJ1-4, with unresolved D. Trimming removed 8 bases at V and 7 bases at J, with 14 bases between. Per germline, CDR1 MGHDK and CDR2 SYGVNS. The CDR3 is 13 amino acids. The CDR3 reads CASGDIRAEKLFF. The DNA for the CDR3 is TGTGCCAGCGGAGACATTAGGGCTGAAAAACTGTTTTTT.

There are a few counts of this clone. The V gene is TRBV19, the J gene TRBJ2-7; 13 nucleotides align to TRBD2. The germline gives CDR1 LNHDA, CDR2 SQIVND (reference sequence). The CDR3 covers 16 residues. The ends lost 6 bases at V and 2 bases at J; junction bases unmatched: 7. The CDR3 DNA is TGTGCCAGTAGCTGGACTAGCGGGAGCCTTCCCTACGAGCAGTACTTC. Translating gives CASSWTSGSLPYEQYF.

Comment on this clone: Germline is not matched at one junction end, which may reflect a read error. The chain combines TRBV29-1 with TRBJ2-1; tentatively, D is TRBD2 (6 bases). This CDR3 has 11 residues. Germline CDR1 is SQVTM and CDR2 is ANQGSEA. CDR3 residues: CSGEGAGEQFF. The CDR3 coding sequence is TGCAGCGGTGAAGGGGCGGGGGAGCAGTTCTTC.

This clone was detected a few times. The gene calls are TRBV23-1 and TRBJ2-7; D gene uncertain. TRBV23-1 is treated as an ORF (open reading frame) with a function not yet certain. This CDR3 is 14 amino acids long. V was shortened by 7 bases and J by 2 bases, with 15 bases between the two germline ends. In DNA, the CDR3 is TGCGCCAGCACCTCCCCGGGCACCCCCTACGAGCAGTACTTC. Protein sequence: CASTSPGTPYEQYF.

The V gene is TRBV9, the J gene TRBJ2-5, with D possibly matching TRBD1 (6 bases). V dropped 2 bases and J dropped 5 bases, with 10 bases sitting between them. The CDR3 contains 13 residues. CDR1 SGDLS and CDR2 YYNGEE come from the germline V gene. In nucleotides, the CDR3 is TGTGCCAGCAGCGTTAACAGGGCGGAGACCCAGTACTTC. It is translated as CASSVNRAETQYF.

The chain employs TRBV27 and TRBJ2-5, with a possible D match to TRBD2 (5 bases). The V and J ends lost 3 bases and 5 bases respectively, with 13 bases between them. Germline V gene lookup returns CDR1 MNHEY and CDR2 SMNVEV (reference sequence). The CDR3 spans 14 residues. CDR3 protein: CASSFGGSPETQYF. The CDR3, as DNA: TGTGCCAGCAGTTTCGGCGGGTCACCGGAGACCCAGTACTTC.

The sample holds a few counts of this clone. At the DNA level, this CDR3 is encoded by other sequences in the same sample as well. The CDR3 sequence: CASSLGGQETQYF. The CDR3 DNA follows: TGCGCCAGCAGCTTGGGGGGTCAAGAGACCCAGTACTTC. The gene calls are TRBV5-1 and TRBJ2-5, with D unclear. CDR1 is SGHRS and CDR2 is YFSETQ in the germline V gene. This CDR3 has 13 residues. The V end lost 0 bases, the J end lost 2 bases, and 5 bases lay between the germline ends.

The chain recombines TRBV7-6 with TRBJ2-3; D possibly corresponds to TRBD1 (5 bases). Germline V gene lookup returns CDR1 SGHVS and CDR2 FNYEAQ. V lost 1 base to trimming and J lost 5 bases, with 10 bases between them. This CDR3 region has 14 residues. CDR3 sequence: CASSLDPQGDTQYF. DNA for the CDR3: TGTGCCAGCAGCTTAGATCCTCAGGGAGATACGCAGTATTTT. The whole variable domain, remainder taken from reference TRBV7-6 and TRBJ2-3, is GAGVSQSPRYKVTKRGQDVALRCDPISGHVSLYWYRQALGQGPEFLTYFNYEAQQDKSGLPNDRFSAERPEGSISTLTIQRTEQRDSAMYRCASSLDPQGDTQYFGPGTRLTVL.

Points on this clone: A far larger clone is only one base removed, so a read error is likely. Other DNA sequences in this sample translate to the same CDR3. The V call is TRBV14, the J call TRBJ1-1; D uncertain. Between the trimmed V and J ends, which lost 0 bases and 1 base, there was a span of 3 bases. The CDR3 runs 13 residues. From germline, CDR1 is SGHDN and CDR2 FVKESK. The CDR3 reads CASSQDRNTEAFF. In DNA form, the CDR3 reads TGTGCCAGCAGCCAAGACAGGAACACTGAAGCTTTCTTT.

A few counts support this clone. The CDR3 DNA is TGTGCCAGCAGCTTATCGGCAAATGAGCAGTTCTTC. Protein sequence: CASSLSANEQFF. The chain joins TRBV11-3 to TRBJ2-1; D call uncertain. This CDR3 has 12 amino acids. Germline V CDR1 and CDR2: SGHNT, YENEEA. The V end was cut by 2 bases, the J end by 7 bases, with 6 bases between.

This chain joins TRBV7-3 and TRBJ2-1; 8 nucleotides line up with TRBD2. The germline gives CDR1 SGHTA, CDR2 FQGTGA. The CDR3 extends over 17 amino acids. J lost 3 bases, V lost 0 bases, and 7 bases had no gene match. CDR3 in amino acids: CASSLTFSGGLYNEQFF. CDR3 DNA sequence: TGTGCCAGCAGCTTAACGTTTTCGGGAGGGCTCTACAATGAGCAGTTCTTC.

The V and J genes are TRBV5-5 and TRBJ1-2; no clear D gene. Trimming removed 0 bases from V and 5 bases from J, with 14 bases in between. The CDR3 sequence is 15 residues long. Germline V gene sequence: CDR1 SGHKS, CDR2 YYEKEE (reference sequence). The CDR3 sequence: CASSLEPGMVYGYTF. For the CDR3, the DNA is TGTGCCAGCAGCTTGGAACCGGGAATGGTGTATGGCTACACCTTC. Full variable domain (remainder filled in from reference TRBV5-5 and TRBJ1-2): DAGVTQSPTHLIKTRGQQVTLRCSPISGHKSVSWYQQVLGQGPQFIFQYYEKEERGRGNFPDRFSARQFPNYSSELNVNALLLGDSALYLCASSLEPGMVYGYTFGSGTRLTVV.

This clone showed up many times. The chain links TRBV7-2 to TRBJ2-5; 7 bases line up with TRBD1. J was trimmed by 4 bases and V by 1 base; bases with no gene match: 0. CDR1 is SGHTA, CDR2 FQGNSA, per germline. There are 13 residues in the CDR3. The CDR3 DNA follows: TGTGCCAGCAGCTTAGGGGACAGAGAGACCCAGTACTTC. Translation gives CASSLGDRETQYF. The full variable domain, with the rest looked up from reference TRBV7-2 and TRBJ2-5, is GAGVSQSPSNKVTEKGKDVELRCDPISGHTALYWYRQSLGQGLEFLIYFQGNSAPDKSGLPSDRFSAERTGGSVSTLTIQRTQQEDSAVYLCASSLGDRETQYFGPGTRLLVL.

The gene calls are TRBV4-1 and TRBJ2-6, with 7 nucleotides matching TRBD1. This CDR3 region has 17 residues. Per the germline V gene, CDR1 is MGHRA and CDR2 is YSYEKL. Trimming removed 4 bases from V and 0 bases from J; junction bases left unmatched: 6. The CDR3 nucleotides are TGCGCCAGCAGCCGAAAGGGACAGAGCTCTGGGGCCAACGTCCTGACTTTC. This gives the protein CASSRKGQSSGANVLTF.

This clone was observed at least ten times. The chain links TRBV29-1 to TRBJ1-5; no clear D gene. CDR1 and CDR2 (germline): SQVTM, ANQGSEA. The V end lost 7 bases, the J end lost 7 bases, and 17 bases lay between the germline ends. The CDR3 runs 13 residues. The CDR3 spells CSALSGWGQPQHF. The CDR3 DNA follows: TGCAGCGCCCTAAGCGGGTGGGGACAGCCCCAGCATTTT.

In its sample, this clone was seen a few times. V and J are TRBV11-1 and TRBJ2-1; TRBD1 matches 8 bases. Per germline, CDR1 SGHAT and CDR2 FQDESV (reference sequence). The junction had 5 bases not matched to a gene; V was cut back by 3 bases and J by 4 bases. The CDR3 spans 15 residues. CDR3 loop: CASSFQGAEYNEQFF. CDR3 coding DNA: TGTGCCAGCAGCTTTCAGGGGGCGGAATACAATGAGCAGTTCTTC. The full variable domain, its missing parts supplied by reference TRBV11-1 and TRBJ2-1, is EAEVAQSPRYKITEKSQAVAFWCDPISGHATLYWYRQILGQGPELLVQFQDESVVDDSQLPKDRFSAERLKGVDSTLKIQPAELGDSAMYLCASSFQGAEYNEQFFGPGTRLTVL.

DNA of the CDR3: TGCGCCAGCAGCTTTAGCGCTGGGGCCAACGTCCTGACTTTC. Protein: CASSFSAGANVLTF. This chain uses TRBV5-1 with TRBJ2-6; the D gene is possibly TRBD2 (5 bases). CDR3 length: 14 residues. Germline V gives CDR1 SGHRS, CDR2 YFSETQ. V was shortened by 2 bases and J by 2 bases, with 5 bases between the two germline ends.